A selection of T cell receptor beta chains follows, all from one sample in a study of CD8+ T cells in alopecia areata. Sequencing was performed with immunoSEQ multiplex PCR; in TCRdb, only in-frame clones are kept and a portion is missing. Altogether about 130,000 clones are present, roughly 50% being singletons, with the ten largest covering roughly a sixth. This material consisted of CD8+ T cells sorted from blood, taken at week 0. The receptor source for this set is a human donor with alopecia areata. Both conserved end residues are trimmed from each CDR3. Fields, in order: V gene, J gene, CDR3 protein.

TRBV6-5	TRBJ2-1	ASSYPTDRDDEQF
TRBV6-4	TRBJ2-1	ASSEGESSYNEQF
TRBV6-5	TRBJ1-2	ASSYSEGAGYGYT
TRBV7-9	TRBJ1-2	ASSSLDGYT
TRBV11-2	TRBJ1-1	ASSLDQGGGTEAF
TRBV12-5	TRBJ2-1	ASGFVNPGNNEQF
TRBV7-9	TRBJ2-2	ASSFRPGQGVPGELF
TRBV4-3	TRBJ2-7	ASSLEPETPYEQY
TRBV7-9	TRBJ2-1	ASSPRTGAYNEQF
TRBV30	TRBJ2-5	AWSIKGGQETQY